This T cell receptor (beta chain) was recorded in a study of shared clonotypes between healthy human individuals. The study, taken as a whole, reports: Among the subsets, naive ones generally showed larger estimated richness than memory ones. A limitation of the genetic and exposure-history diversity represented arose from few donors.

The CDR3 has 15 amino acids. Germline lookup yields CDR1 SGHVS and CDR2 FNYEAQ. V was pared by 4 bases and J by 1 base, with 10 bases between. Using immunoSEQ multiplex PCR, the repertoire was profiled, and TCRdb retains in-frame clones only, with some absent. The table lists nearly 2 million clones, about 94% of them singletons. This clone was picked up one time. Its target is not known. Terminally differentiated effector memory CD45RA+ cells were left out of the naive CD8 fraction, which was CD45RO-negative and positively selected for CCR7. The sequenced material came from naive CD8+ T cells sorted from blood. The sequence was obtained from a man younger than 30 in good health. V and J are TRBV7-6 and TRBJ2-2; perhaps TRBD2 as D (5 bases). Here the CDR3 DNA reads TGTGCCAGCAGCTCCGAGGGCCTGAACACCGGGGAGCTGTTTTTT. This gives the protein CASSSEGLNTGELFF.